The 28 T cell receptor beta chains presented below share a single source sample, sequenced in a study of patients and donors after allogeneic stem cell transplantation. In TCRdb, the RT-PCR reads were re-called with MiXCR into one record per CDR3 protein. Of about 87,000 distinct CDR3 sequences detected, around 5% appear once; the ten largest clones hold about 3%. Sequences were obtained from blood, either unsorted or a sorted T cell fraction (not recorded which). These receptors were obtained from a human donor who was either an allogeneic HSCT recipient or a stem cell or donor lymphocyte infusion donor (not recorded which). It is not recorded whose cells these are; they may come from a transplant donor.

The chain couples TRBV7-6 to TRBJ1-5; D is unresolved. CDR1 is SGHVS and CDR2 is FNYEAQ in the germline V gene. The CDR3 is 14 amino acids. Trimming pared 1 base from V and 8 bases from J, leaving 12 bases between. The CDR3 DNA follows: TGTGCCAGCAGCTTAGGGGGTGTGGCGAAGCCCCAGCATTTT. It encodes CASSLGGVAKPQHF. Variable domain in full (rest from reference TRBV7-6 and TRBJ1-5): GAGVSQSPRYKVTKRGQDVALRCDPISGHVSLYWYRQALGQGPEFLTYFNYEAQQDKSGLPNDRFSAERPEGSISTLTIQRTEQRDSAMYRCASSLGGVAKPQHFGDGTRLSIL.

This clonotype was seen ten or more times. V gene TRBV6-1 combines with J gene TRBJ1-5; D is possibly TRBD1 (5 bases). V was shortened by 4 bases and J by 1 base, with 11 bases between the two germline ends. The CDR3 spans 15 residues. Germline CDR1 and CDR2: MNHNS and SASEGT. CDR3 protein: CASSGGEVSNQPQHF. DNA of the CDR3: TGTGCCAGCAGTGGGGGGGAAGTAAGCAATCAGCCCCAGCATTTT.

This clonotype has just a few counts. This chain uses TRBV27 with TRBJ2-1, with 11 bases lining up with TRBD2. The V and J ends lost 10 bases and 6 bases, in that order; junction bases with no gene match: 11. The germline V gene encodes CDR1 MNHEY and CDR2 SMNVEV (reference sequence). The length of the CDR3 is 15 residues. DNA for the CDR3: TGTGCCACCAAGTCACTAGCGGGGGCCTTCAATGAGCAGTTCTTC. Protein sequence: CATKSLAGAFNEQFF.

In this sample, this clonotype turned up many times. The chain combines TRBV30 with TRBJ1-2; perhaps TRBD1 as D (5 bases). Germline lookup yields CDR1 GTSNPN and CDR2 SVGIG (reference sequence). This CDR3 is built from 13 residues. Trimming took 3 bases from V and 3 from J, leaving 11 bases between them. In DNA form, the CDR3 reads TGTGCCTGGAGGAGACGGGGGTACTATGGCTACACCTTC. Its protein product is CAWRRRGYYGYTF.

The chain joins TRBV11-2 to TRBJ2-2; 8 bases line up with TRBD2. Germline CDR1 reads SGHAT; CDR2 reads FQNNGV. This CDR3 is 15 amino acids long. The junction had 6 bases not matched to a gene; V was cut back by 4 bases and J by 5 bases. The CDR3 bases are TGTGCCAGCAGCTCCCGGCGGGGGGAAACCGGGGAGCTGTTTTTT. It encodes CASSSRRGETGELFF.

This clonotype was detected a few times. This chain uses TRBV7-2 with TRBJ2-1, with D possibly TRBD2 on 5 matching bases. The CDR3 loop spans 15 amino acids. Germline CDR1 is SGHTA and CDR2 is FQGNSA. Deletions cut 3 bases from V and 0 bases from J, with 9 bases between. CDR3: CASSLVGSSYNEQFF. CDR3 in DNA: TGTGCCAGCAGCTTGGTGGGGAGCTCCTACAATGAGCAGTTCTTC.

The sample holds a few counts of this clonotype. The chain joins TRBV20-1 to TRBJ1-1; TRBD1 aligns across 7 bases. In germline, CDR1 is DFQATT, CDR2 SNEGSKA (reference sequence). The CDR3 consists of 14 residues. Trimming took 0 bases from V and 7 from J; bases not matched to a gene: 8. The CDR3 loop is CSARDLGGGDEAFF. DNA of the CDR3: TGCAGTGCTAGAGATCTTGGAGGGGGCGATGAAGCTTTCTTT.

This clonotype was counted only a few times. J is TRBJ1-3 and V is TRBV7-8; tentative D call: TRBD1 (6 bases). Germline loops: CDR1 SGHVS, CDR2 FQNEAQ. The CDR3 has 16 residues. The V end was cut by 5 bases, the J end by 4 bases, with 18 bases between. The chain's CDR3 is CASSLLGQLSGNTIYF. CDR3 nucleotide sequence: TGTGCCAGCAGCCTCCTAGGACAGTTATCGGGAAACACCATATATTTT.

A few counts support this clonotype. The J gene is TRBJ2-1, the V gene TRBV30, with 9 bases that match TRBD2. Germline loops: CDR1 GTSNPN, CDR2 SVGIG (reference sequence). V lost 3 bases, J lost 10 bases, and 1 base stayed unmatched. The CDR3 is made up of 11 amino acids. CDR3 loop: CAWRGLAEQFF. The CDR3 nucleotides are TGTGCCTGGAGGGGACTAGCCGAGCAGTTCTTC.

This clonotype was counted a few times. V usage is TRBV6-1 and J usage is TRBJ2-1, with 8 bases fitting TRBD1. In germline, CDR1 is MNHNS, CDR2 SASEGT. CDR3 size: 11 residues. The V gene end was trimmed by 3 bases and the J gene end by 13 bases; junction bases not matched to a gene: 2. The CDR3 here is CASSEDRDQFF. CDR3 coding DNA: TGTGCCAGCAGTGAGGACAGGGATCAGTTCTTC.

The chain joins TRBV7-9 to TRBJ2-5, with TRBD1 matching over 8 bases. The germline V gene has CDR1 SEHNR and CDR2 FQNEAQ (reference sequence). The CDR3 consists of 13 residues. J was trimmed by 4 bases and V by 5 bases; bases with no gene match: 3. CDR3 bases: TGTGCCAGCAGCCGCGGACAGGGAGAGACCCAGTACTTC. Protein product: CASSRGQGETQYF.

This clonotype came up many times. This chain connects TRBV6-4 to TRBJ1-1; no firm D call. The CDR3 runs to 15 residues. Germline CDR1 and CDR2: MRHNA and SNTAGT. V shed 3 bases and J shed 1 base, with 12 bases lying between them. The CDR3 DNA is TGTGCCAGCAGTGAACAGTATAGCTCGAACACTGAAGCTTTCTTT. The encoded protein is CASSEQYSSNTEAFF.

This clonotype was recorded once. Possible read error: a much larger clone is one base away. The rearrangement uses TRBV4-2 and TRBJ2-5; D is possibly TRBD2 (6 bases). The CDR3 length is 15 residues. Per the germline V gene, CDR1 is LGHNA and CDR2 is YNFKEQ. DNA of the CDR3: TGTGCCAGCAGCGCATCGGGAGCTATTAAAGAGACCCGGTACTTC. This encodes CASSASGAIKETRYF.

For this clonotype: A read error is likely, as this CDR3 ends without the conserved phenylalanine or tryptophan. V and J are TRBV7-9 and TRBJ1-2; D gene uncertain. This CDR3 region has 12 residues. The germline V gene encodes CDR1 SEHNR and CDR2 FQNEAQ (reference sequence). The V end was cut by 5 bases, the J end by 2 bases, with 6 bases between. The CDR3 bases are TGTGCCAGCAGCCATGGGAACTATGGCTACACCTGC. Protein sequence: CASSHGNYGYTC.

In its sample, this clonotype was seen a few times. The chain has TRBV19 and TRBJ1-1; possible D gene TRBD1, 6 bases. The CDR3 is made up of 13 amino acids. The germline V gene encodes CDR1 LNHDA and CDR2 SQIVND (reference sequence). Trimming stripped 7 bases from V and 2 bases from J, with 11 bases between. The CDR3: CASNRDGNTEAFF. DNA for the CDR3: TGTGCCAGTAACAGGGACGGAAACACTGAAGCTTTCTTT. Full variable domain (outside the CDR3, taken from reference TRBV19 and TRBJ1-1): DGGITQSPKYLFRKEGQNVTLSCEQNLNHDAMYWYRQDPGQGLRLIYYSQIVNDFQKGDIAEGYSVSREKKESFPLTVTSAQKNPTAFYLCASNRDGNTEAFFGQGTRLTVV.

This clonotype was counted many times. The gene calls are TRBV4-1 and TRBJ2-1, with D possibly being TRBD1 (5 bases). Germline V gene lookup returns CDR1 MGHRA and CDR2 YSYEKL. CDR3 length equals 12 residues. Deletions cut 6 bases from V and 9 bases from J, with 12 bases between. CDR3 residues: CASSRGDSEQFF. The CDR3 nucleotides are TGCGCCAGCAGTCGAGGTGACAGTGAGCAGTTCTTC.

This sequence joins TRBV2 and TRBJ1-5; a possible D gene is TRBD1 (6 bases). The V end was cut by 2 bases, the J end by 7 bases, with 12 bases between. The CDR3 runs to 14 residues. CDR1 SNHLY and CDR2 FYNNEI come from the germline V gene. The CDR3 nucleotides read TGTGCCAGCAGTGAAACAGGGAAGGCGCAGCCCCAGCATTTT. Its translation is CASSETGKAQPQHF.

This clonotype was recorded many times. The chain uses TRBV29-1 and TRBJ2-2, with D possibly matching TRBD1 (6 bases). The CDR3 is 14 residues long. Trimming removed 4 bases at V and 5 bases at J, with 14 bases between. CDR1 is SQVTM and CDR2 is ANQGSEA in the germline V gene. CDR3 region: CSVVEFRGTGELFF. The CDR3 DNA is TGCAGCGTTGTGGAGTTTAGGGGGACCGGGGAGCTGTTTTTT.

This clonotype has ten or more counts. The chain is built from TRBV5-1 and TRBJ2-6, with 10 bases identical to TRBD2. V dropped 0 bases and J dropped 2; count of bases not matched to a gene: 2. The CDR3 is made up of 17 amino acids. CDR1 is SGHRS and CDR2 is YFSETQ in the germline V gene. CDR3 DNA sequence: TGCGCCAGCAGCTTGGAACTAGCGGGGACTGGGGCCAACGTCCTGACTTTC. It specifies CASSLELAGTGANVLTF.

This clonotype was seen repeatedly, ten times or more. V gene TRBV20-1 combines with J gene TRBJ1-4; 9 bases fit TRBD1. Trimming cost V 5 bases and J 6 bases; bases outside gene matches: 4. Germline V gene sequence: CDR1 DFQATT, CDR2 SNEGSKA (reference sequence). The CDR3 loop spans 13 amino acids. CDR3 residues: CSAYGTGHEKLFF. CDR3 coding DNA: TGCAGTGCTTACGGGACAGGGCATGAAAAACTGTTTTTT.

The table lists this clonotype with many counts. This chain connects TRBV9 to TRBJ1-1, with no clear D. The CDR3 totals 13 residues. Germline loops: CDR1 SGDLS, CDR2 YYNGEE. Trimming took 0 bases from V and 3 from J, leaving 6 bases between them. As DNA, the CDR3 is TGTGCCAGCAGCGTAGAAGGGTACACTGAAGCTTTCTTT. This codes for CASSVEGYTEAFF.

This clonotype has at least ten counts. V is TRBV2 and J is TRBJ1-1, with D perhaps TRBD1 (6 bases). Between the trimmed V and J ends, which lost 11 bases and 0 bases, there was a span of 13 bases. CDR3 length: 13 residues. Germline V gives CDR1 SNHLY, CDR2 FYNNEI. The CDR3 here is CAGKGQMNTEAFF. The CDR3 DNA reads TGTGCCGGGAAAGGACAGATGAACACTGAAGCTTTCTTT.

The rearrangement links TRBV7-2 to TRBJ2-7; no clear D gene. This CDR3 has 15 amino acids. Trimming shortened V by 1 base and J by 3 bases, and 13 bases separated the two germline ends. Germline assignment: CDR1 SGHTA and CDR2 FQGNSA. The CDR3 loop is CASSLDATPLYEQYF. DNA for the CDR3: TGTGCCAGCAGCTTAGATGCTACACCTCTCTACGAGCAGTACTTC.

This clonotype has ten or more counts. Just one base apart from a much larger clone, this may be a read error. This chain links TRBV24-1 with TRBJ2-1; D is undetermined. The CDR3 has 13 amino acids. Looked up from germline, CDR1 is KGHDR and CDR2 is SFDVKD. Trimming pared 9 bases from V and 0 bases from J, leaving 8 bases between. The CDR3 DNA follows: TGTGCCACCCGAAAGAGCTCCTACAATGAGCAGTTCTTC. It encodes CATRKSSYNEQFF.

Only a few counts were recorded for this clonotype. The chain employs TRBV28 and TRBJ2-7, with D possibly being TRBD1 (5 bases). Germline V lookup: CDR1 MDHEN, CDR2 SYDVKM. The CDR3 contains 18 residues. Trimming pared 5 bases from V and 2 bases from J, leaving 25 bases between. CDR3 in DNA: TGTGCCAGCAGTGGGGTCCACAAGGCCTTACAAGGGGCCTACGAGCAGTACTTC. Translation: CASSGVHKALQGAYEQYF.

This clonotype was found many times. The CDR3 here is CASTPGLRTGVGGELFF. The CDR3 bases are TGCGCCAGCACCCCCGGCCTGCGGACAGGGGTCGGCGGGGAGCTGTTTTTT. The chain links TRBV5-1 to TRBJ2-2; 9 positions match TRBD1. This CDR3 contains 17 residues. With V trimmed by 6 bases and J by 7 bases, 16 bases remained unmatched. Germline V CDR1 and CDR2: SGHRS, YFSETQ.

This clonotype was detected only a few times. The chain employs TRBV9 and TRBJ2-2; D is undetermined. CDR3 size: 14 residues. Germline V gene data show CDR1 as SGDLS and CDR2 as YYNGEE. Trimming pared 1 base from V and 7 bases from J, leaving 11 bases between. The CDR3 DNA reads TGTGCCAGCAGCGTAAACTACTTCGACGGGGAGCTGTTTTTT. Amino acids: CASSVNYFDGELFF. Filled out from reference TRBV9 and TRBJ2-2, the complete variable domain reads DSGVTQTPKHLITATGQRVTLRCSPRSGDLSVYWYQQSLDQGLQFLIQYYNGEERAKGNILERFSAQQFPDLHSELNLSSLELGDSALYFCASSVNYFDGELFFGEGSRLTVL.

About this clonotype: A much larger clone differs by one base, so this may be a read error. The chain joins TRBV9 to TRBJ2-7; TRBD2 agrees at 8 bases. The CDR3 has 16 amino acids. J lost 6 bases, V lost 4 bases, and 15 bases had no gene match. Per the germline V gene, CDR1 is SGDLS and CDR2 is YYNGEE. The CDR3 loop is CASSPRTGISGVEQYF. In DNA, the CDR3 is TGTGCCAGCAGCCCGCGCACCGGGATTAGCGGGGTCGAGCAGTACTTC.